The 5 T cell receptor beta chains given below trace back to one sample, sequenced in a study of ipilimumab plus nivolumab after autologous stem cell transplantation. Repertoires were generated with immunoSEQ multiplex PCR, while TCRdb's copy carries only in-frame clones and drops some. The sample holds approximately 10,000 clones, about 81% seen once. This specimen was PBMCs, taken in a trial of ipilimumab plus nivolumab as post-transplant consolidation. The receptor source for this set is a male donor with diffuse large B-cell lymphoma.

The genes are TRBV19 and TRBJ1-5, with 7 bases lining up with TRBD1. Germline CDR1 is LNHDA and CDR2 is SQIVND (reference sequence). CDR3 size: 13 residues. V was pared by 7 bases and J by 6 bases, with 6 bases of the junction left unmatched. For the CDR3, the DNA is TGTGCCAGTACTGGGACAGCAGGTCAGCCCCAGCATTTT. Amino acid sequence: CASTGTAGQPQHF.

The genes are TRBV5-1 and TRBJ1-1; 7 positions agree with TRBD1. Germline CDR1 is SGHRS and CDR2 is YFSETQ. With V trimmed by 4 bases and J by 4 bases, 7 bases remained unmatched. This CDR3 region has 14 residues. DNA for the CDR3: TGCGCCAGCAGCCTGGGGTGGACAGGCACTGAAGCTTTCTTT. Its translation is CASSLGWTGTEAFF.

The J gene is TRBJ2-1, the V gene TRBV11-3; 10 bases fit TRBD1. CDR3 length equals 16 residues. The junction had 8 bases not matched to a gene; V was cut back by 5 bases and J by 4 bases. Per the germline V gene, CDR1 is SGHNT and CDR2 is YENEEA. For the CDR3, the DNA is TGTGCCAGCAGCGAAGCTGGGACAGGGGTATACAATGAGCAGTTCTTC. Amino acid sequence: CASSEAGTGVYNEQFF. Variable domain in full (rest from reference TRBV11-3 and TRBJ2-1): EAGVVQSPRYKIIEKKQPVAFWCNPISGHNTLYWYLQNLGQGPELLIRYENEEAVDDSQLPKDRFSAERLKGVDSTLKIQPAELGDSAVYLCASSEAGTGVYNEQFFGPGTRLTVL.

This clone was observed a single time. The V and J genes are TRBV28 and TRBJ1-4; D might be TRBD1 (5 bases). V dropped 6 bases and J dropped 8 bases, with 13 bases sitting between them. The CDR3 runs 13 residues. Per the germline V gene, CDR1 is MDHEN and CDR2 is SYDVKM. The CDR3 here is CASREGSREKLFF. CDR3 coding DNA: TGTGCCAGCAGGGAGGGGTCCCGGGAAAAACTGTTTTTT.

The chain couples TRBV30 to TRBJ2-7, with 7 bases lining up with TRBD1. With V trimmed by 1 base and J by 1 base, 7 bases remained unmatched. CDR3 length: 15 residues. Germline CDR1 reads GTSNPN; CDR2 reads SVGIG (reference sequence). The CDR3 spells CAWSGGPRGSYEQYF. The CDR3 coding sequence is TGTGCCTGGAGTGGAGGACCCAGGGGGTCCTACGAGCAGTACTTC.